This T cell receptor (beta chain) was documented in a study of shared clonotypes between healthy human individuals. Study-level information: Per-donor plates numbered three CD4 naive, three CD4 memory, two CD8 naive and one CD8 memory. Findings and limits, study-wide: It was observed that approximately 5% of naive CD4 clonotypes were shared across several donors.

In regard to this clone: What it recognizes is unknown.

CDR3 length: 12 residues. Germline-derived CDR1 and CDR2 are MDHEN and SYDVKM. V lost 10 bases to trimming and J lost 1 base, with 8 bases between them. Investigators divided CD4+ cells into CD45RA+ naive and CD45RA-negative memory subsets. Assay runs were performed at deep level. The protocol was immunoSEQ multiplex PCR, while the TCRdb copy is restricted to in-frame clones and leaves out a portion. The table includes approximately 1,500,000 clones, 95% to 97% detected once. The clonotype was recovered from a man aged 25-45 years in good health. The V and J genes are TRBV28 and TRBJ1-5; D call uncertain. The sequenced material came from naive CD4+ T cells sorted from blood. As for subset: CD45RA+ positively selected. CDR3 residues: CAIHRSNQPQHF. CDR3 sequence (DNA): TGTGCCATTCACAGAAGCAATCAGCCCCAGCATTTT.